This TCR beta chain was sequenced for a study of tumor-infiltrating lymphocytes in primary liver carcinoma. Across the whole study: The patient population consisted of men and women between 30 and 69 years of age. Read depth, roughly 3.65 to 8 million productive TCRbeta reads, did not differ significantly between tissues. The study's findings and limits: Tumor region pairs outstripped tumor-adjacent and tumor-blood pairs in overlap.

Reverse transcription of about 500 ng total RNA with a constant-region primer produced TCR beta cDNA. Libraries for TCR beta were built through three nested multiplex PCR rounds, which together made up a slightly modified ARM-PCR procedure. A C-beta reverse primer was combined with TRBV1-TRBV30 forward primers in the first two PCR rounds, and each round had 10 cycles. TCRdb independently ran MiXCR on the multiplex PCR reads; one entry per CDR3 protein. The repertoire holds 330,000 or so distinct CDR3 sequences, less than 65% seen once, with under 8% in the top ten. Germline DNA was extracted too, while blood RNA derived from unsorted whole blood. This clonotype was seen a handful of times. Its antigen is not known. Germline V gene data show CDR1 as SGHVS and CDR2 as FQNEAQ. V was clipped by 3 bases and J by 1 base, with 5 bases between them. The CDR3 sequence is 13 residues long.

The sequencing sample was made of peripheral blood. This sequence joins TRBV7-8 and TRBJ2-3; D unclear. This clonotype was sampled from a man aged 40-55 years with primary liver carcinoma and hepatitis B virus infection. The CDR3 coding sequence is TGTGCCAGCAGCTTTGACGGCACAGATACGCAGTATTTT. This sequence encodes CASSFDGTDTQYF.